This entry describes one T cell receptor (beta chain). Using genomic DNA as the template, TCR beta VDJ and CDR3 profiling was carried out. TCRdb reprocessed the reads with MiXCR, giving one entry per CDR3 protein. The sample records around 200,000 distinct CDR3 sequences, 65% being singletons. This entry comes from a study of CD8+CD57+ T cells in acquired aplastic anemia. There are 15 residues in the CDR3. Trimming took off 5 bases at V and 1 base at J, with 15 bases between the two ends. Germline CDR1 and CDR2: SGHTA and FQGTGA. Patients picked for sequencing had shown CD8+CD57+ cell expansion detected by flow cytometry. Every patient presented with severe acquired aplastic anemia.

The J gene is TRBJ2-7, the V gene TRBV7-3; D is uncertain. This receptor was obtained from a human donor with aplastic anemia. Sequenced input: sorted CD4+, CD8+, or CD8+CD57+ T cells (not recorded which) from PBMCs. The CDR3 loop reads CASSPEPTPSYEQYF. The CDR3 region has the DNA TGTGCCAGCAGCCCGGAACCCACCCCTTCCTACGAGCAGTACTTC. The full variable domain, in which reference TRBV7-3 and TRBJ2-7 provide the parts outside the CDR3, is GAGVSQTPSNKVTEKGKYVELRCDPISGHTALYWYRQSLGQGPEFLIYFQGTGAADDSGLPNDRFFAVRPEGSVSTLKIQRTERGDSAVYLCASSPEPTPSYEQYFGPGTRLTVT.